The next 14 T cell receptor beta chains were all read from a single sample in a study of blood T cell repertoires in COVID-19. Repertoires were generated with immunoSEQ multiplex PCR, while TCRdb's copy carries only in-frame clones and drops some. Counted here are 100,000 to 150,000 clones, around 80% occurring once; the ten biggest clones make up approximately 35%. Sequencing was carried out using peripheral blood. The receptors come from a man aged 35 to 55 with active or convalescent COVID-19.

The chain uses TRBV7-7 and TRBJ2-1, with D hard to call. V lost 4 bases, J lost 8 bases, and 18 bases lay in between. This CDR3 spans 15 amino acids. CDR1 is SSHAT, CDR2 FNYEAQ, per germline (reference sequence). The CDR3 here is CASSSNYQRIDEQFF. The CDR3 nucleotides read TGTGCCAGCAGCTCCAACTACCAACGTATAGATGAGCAGTTCTTC.

This sequence joins TRBV18 and TRBJ1-4; maybe TRBD1 (6 bases). V was cut by 6 bases and J by 5 bases, with 13 bases left in between. CDR1 is KGHSH and CDR2 is LQKENI in the germline V gene. This CDR3 comprises 14 residues. The CDR3 DNA sequence: TGTGCCAGCTCGTTCCGGGACACGAATGAAAAACTGTTTTTT. Amino acids: CASSFRDTNEKLFF.

This clone has a count of ten or more. The sample has other DNA sequences that encode this CDR3 too. The CDR3 DNA sequence: TGTGCCAGCAGACCGACAGGGTACGGCTACACCTTC. It codes for CASRPTGYGYTF. The chain combines TRBV6-5 with TRBJ1-2; 7 bases map to TRBD1. V lost 6 bases to trimming and J lost 8 bases; unmatched junction nucleotides: 6. The CDR3 has 12 amino acids. Germline lookup yields CDR1 MNHEY and CDR2 SVGAGI.

The V and J genes are TRBV5-4 and TRBJ2-1; a weak D match, TRBD1 (5 bases). Germline CDR1 is SGHNT and CDR2 is YYREEE (reference sequence). The CDR3 loop spans 16 amino acids. Trimming took 0 bases from V and 1 from J, leaving 11 bases between them. This CDR3 is CASSLDRYISYNEQFF. The CDR3 bases are TGTGCCAGCAGCTTGGACAGGTACATATCCTACAATGAGCAGTTCTTC.

This chain connects TRBV19 to TRBJ1-1, with TRBD1 matching 8 bases. The junction had 5 bases not matched to a gene; V was cut back by 7 bases and J by 4 bases. This CDR3 is built from 13 residues. Germline V gene data show CDR1 as LNHDA and CDR2 as SQIVND (reference sequence). CDR3 in DNA: TGTGCCAGTACCGACAGGGGTGGCACTGAAGCTTTCTTT. Its protein is CASTDRGGTEAFF. The full variable domain, with the rest looked up from reference TRBV19 and TRBJ1-1, is DGGITQSPKYLFRKEGQNVTLSCEQNLNHDAMYWYRQDPGQGLRLIYYSQIVNDFQKGDIAEGYSVSREKKESFPLTVTSAQKNPTAFYLCASTDRGGTEAFFGQGTRLTVV.

This clone was seen a single time. This chain joins TRBV3-1 (or the pseudogene TRBV3-2) and TRBJ1-2; D not resolved. Trimming pared 2 bases from V and 4 bases from J, leaving 11 bases between. This CDR3 spans 14 amino acids. Germline values: CDR1 LGHDT, CDR2 YNNKEL (reference sequence). The CDR3 bases are TGTGCCAGCAGCCAAAAGGCGACGGGCTATGGCTACACCTTC. Its protein product is CASSQKATGYGYTF.

V is TRBV12-3 or TRBV12-4 and J is TRBJ1-1; the D gene is possibly TRBD1 (6 bases). CDR3 size: 13 residues. Trimming took off 2 bases at V and 6 bases at J, with 10 bases between the two ends. CDR3 bases: TGTGCCAGCAGTTTAACCGGGGGGCCTGAAGCTTTCTTT. Translating it yields CASSLTGGPEAFF.

The gene calls are TRBV4-1 and TRBJ1-1; D gene unclear. The ends were cut back, 1 base at V and 4 bases at J, with 7 bases in the middle. Per germline, CDR1 MGHRA and CDR2 YSYEKL. The CDR3 totals 13 residues. The CDR3 DNA is TGCGCCAGCAGCCAAGGCAGACTCACTGAAGCTTTCTTT. Protein sequence: CASSQGRLTEAFF.

This chain links TRBV7-3 with TRBJ1-1; the D is unclear. Trimming shortened V by 1 base and J by 6 bases, and 9 bases separated the two germline ends. The CDR3 spans 13 residues. Germline CDR1 and CDR2: SGHTA and FQGTGA. Here the CDR3 DNA reads TGTGCCAGCAGCTTAAGCGGGGTCCCTGAAGCTTTCTTT. Its translation is CASSLSGVPEAFF.

This clone was observed a handful of times. The DNA for the CDR3 is TGTGCCAGCAGCTTGAGGGGGACTGGAAACACCATATATTTT. Its translation is CASSLRGTGNTIYF. The rearrangement joins TRBV7-8 to TRBJ1-3; perhaps TRBD1 as D (6 bases). There are 14 residues in the CDR3. CDR1 SGHVS and CDR2 FQNEAQ come from the germline V gene. Deletions cut 3 bases from V and 2 bases from J, with 8 bases between.

The chain employs TRBV27 and TRBJ1-1; D not resolved. The CDR3 runs to 13 residues. Germline V gene sequence: CDR1 MNHEY, CDR2 SMNVEV (reference sequence). Trimming left V 6 bases short and J 4 bases short, with 12 bases between. The CDR3 region has the DNA TGTGCCAGCAGGGGAGAAATGGGCACTGAAGCTTTCTTT. Encoded protein: CASRGEMGTEAFF.

This sequence joins TRBV19 and TRBJ2-7, with D unclear. The V end lost 9 bases, the J end lost 7 bases, and 7 bases lay between the germline ends. This CDR3 is built from 9 residues. CDR1 LNHDA and CDR2 SQIVND come from the germline V gene (reference sequence). The DNA of the CDR3 is TGTGCCAGACTCCCAGAGCAGTACTTC. Translation: CARLPEQYF.

The CDR3 reads CASSKQTGGLYEQYF. DNA for the CDR3: TGTGCCAGCAGCAAACAGACAGGGGGCCTTTACGAGCAGTACTTC. The rearrangement uses TRBV14 and TRBJ2-7; 10 nucleotides align to TRBD1. The CDR3 sequence is 15 residues long. V was clipped by 5 bases and J by 4 bases; unmatched bases: 8. Germline-derived CDR1 and CDR2 are SGHDN and FVKESK.

V is TRBV28 and J is TRBJ2-2, with D perhaps TRBD2 (5 bases). V lost 4 bases, J lost 0 bases, and 9 bases lay in between. The CDR3 has 15 amino acids. Germline V CDR1 and CDR2: MDHEN, SYDVKM. In DNA, the CDR3 is TGTGCCAGCAGTTCCCCCGGGGCGAACACCGGGGAGCTGTTTTTT. Translation: CASSSPGANTGELFF.